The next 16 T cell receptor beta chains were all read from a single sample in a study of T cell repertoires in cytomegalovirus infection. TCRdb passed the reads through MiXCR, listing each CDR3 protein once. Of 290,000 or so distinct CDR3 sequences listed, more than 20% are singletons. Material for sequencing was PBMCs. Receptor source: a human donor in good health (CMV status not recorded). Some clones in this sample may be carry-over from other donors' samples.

In nucleotides, the CDR3 is TGTGCCAGCAGCTTGGAGTCTGAAGCTTTCTTT. This gives the protein CASSLESEAFF. The chain is built from TRBV5-4 and TRBJ1-1; D is unclear. Germline V gene sequence: CDR1 SGHNT, CDR2 YYREEE (reference sequence). The V gene lost 0 bases and the J gene lost 6 bases, with 3 bases spanning the gap. The CDR3 length is 11 residues. The whole variable domain, remainder taken from reference TRBV5-4 and TRBJ1-1, is ETGVTQSPTHLIKTRGQQVTLRCSSQSGHNTVSWYQQALGQGPQFIFQYYREEENGRGNFPPRFSGLQFPNYSSELNVNALELDDSALYLCASSLESEAFFGQGTRLTVV.

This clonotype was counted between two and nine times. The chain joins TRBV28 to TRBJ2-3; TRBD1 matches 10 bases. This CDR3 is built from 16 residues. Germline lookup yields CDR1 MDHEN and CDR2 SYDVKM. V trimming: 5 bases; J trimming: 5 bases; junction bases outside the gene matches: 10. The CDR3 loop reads CASSTAGTGVVDTQYF. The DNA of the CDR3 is TGTGCCAGCAGTACCGCCGGGACAGGGGTAGTAGATACGCAGTATTTT. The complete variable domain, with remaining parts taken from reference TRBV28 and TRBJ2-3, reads DVKVTQSSRYLVKRTGEKVFLECVQDMDHENMFWYRQDPGLGLRLIYFSYDVKMKEKGDIPEGYSVSREKKERFSLILESASTNQTSMYLCASSTAGTGVVDTQYFGPGTRLTVL.

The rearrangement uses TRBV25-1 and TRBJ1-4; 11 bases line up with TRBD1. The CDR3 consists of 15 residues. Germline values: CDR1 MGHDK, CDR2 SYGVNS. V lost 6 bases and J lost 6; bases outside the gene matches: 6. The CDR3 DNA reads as TGTGCCAGCAGCGGGACAGGGGGTTTGGATGAAAAACTGTTTTTT. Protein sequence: CASSGTGGLDEKLFF.

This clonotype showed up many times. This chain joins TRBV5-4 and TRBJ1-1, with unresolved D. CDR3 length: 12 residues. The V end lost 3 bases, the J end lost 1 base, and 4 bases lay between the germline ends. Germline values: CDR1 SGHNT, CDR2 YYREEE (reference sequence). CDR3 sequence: CASSYQNTEAFF. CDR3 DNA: TGTGCCAGCAGCTACCAGAACACTGAAGCTTTCTTT.

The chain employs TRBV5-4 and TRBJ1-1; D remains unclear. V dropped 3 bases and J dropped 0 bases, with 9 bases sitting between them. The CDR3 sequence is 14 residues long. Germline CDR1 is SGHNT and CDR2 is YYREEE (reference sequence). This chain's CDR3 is CASSSSQLNTEAFF. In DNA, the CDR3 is TGTGCCAGCAGCTCATCCCAGTTGAACACTGAAGCTTTCTTT.

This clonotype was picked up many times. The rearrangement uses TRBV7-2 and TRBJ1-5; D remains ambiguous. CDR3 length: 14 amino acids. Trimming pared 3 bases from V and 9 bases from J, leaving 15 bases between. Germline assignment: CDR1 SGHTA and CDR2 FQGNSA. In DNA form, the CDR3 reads TGTGCCAGCAGCTTTACGGGCGGTGGTGGGCCCCAGCATTTT. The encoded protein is CASSFTGGGGPQHF.

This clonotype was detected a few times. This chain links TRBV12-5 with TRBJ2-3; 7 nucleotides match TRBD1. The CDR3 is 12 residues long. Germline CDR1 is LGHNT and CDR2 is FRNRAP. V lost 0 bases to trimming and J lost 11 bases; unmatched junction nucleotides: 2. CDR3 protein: CASGLVQGMQYF. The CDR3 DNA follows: TGTGCTAGTGGTTTGGTACAGGGGATGCAGTATTTT.

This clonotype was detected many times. CDR3 sequence reads: CASSGTGRNIETQYF. The DNA of the CDR3 is TGTGCCAGCAGCGGGACAGGGAGGAATATAGAGACCCAGTACTTC. The chain has TRBV7-8 and TRBJ2-5; 9 nucleotides match TRBD1. The germline CDR1 and CDR2 sequences are SGHVS and FQNEAQ. The CDR3 runs 15 residues. The V gene end was trimmed by 5 bases and the J gene end by 4 bases; junction bases not matched to a gene: 8.

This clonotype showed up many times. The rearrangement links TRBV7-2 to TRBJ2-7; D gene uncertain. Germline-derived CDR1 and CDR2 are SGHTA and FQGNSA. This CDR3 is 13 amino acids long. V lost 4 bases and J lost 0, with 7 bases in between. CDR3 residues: CASSSQISYEQYF. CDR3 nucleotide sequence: TGTGCCAGCAGCTCTCAGATCTCCTACGAGCAGTACTTC.

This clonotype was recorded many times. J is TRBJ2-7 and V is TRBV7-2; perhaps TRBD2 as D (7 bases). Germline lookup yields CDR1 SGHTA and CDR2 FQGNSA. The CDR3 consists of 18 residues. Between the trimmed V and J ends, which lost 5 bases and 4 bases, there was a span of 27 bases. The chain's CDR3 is CASSPHGGGGGLLYEQYF. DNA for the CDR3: TGTGCCAGCAGCCCACACGGGGGCGGGGGCGGCCTATTATACGAGCAGTACTTC.

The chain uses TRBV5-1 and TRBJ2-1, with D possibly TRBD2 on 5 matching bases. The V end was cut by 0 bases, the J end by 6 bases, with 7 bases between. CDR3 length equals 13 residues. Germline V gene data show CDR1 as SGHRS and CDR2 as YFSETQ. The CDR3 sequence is CASSLDSGNEQFF. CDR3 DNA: TGCGCCAGCAGCTTGGACAGCGGCAATGAGCAGTTCTTC.

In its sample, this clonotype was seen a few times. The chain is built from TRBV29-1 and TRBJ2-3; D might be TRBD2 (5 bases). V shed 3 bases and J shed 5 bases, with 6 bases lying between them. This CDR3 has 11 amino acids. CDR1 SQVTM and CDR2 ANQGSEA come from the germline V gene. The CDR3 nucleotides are TGCAGCGTTGAGGGGAGAGATACGCAGTATTTT. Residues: CSVEGRDTQYF.

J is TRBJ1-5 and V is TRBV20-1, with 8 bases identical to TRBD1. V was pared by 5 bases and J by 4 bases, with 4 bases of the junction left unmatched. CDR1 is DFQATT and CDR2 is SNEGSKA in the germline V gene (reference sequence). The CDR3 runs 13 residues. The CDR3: CSASTGGNQPQHF. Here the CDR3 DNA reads TGCAGTGCTTCTACAGGGGGAAATCAGCCCCAGCATTTT.

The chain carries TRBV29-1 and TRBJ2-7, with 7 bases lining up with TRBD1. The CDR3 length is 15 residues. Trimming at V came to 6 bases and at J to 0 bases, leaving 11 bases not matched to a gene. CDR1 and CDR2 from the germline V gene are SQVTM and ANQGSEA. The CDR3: CSVATGLETSYEQYF. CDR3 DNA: TGCAGCGTCGCGACAGGGTTGGAGACCTCCTACGAGCAGTACTTC.

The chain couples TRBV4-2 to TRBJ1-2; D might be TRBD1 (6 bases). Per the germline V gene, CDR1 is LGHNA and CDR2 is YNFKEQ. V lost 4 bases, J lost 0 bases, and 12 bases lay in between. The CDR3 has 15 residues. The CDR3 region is CASSPGQSANYGYTF. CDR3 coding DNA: TGTGCCAGCAGCCCAGGACAGTCAGCTAACTATGGCTACACCTTC.

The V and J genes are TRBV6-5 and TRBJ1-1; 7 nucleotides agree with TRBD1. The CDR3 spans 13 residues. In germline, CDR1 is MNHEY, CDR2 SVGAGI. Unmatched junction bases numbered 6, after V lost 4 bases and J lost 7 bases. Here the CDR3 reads CASSSTGLGEAFF. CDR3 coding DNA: TGTGCCAGCAGTTCGACAGGGTTGGGTGAAGCTTTCTTT.